The 7 T cell receptor beta chains presented below share a single source sample, sequenced in a study of shared clonotypes between healthy human individuals. CD45RO-negative, CCR7-positively selected cells formed the naive CD8 fraction, excluding terminally differentiated effector memory CD45RA+ cells. Profiled with immunoSEQ multiplex PCR; TCRdb holds only in-frame clones, not every one. This table has some 2,000,000 clones, approximately 94% appearing once. Sample: naive CD8+ T cells sorted from blood. Receptors originate from a young man in good health.

The gene calls are TRBV10-3 and TRBJ2-1, with TRBD1 identical over 7 bases. V dropped 4 bases and J dropped 5; count of bases not matched to a gene: 5. Looked up from germline, CDR1 is ENHRY and CDR2 is SYGVKD. The CDR3 is made up of 14 amino acids. The CDR3 reads CAISVRDSNNEQFF. DNA of the CDR3: TGTGCCATCAGTGTCCGGGACAGTAACAATGAGCAGTTCTTC.

V is TRBV6-5 and J is TRBJ2-2; perhaps TRBD2 as D (6 bases). This CDR3 comprises 16 residues. The germline V gene encodes CDR1 MNHEY and CDR2 SVGAGI. Trimming pared 4 bases from V and 5 bases from J, leaving 17 bases between. CDR3 DNA: TGTGCCAGCAGTTTCGAGACTAGTTCCCGGACCGGGGAGCTGTTTTTT. Protein sequence: CASSFETSSRTGELFF.

Comments on this clone: This specimen includes other DNA sequences encoding the same CDR3. This chain links TRBV9 with TRBJ2-7; D gene unclear. This CDR3 has 15 residues. Trimming took 2 bases from V and 4 from J, leaving 16 bases between them. Germline CDR1 SGDLS, CDR2 YYNGEE. The CDR3 DNA reads TGTGCCAGCAGCGTGGGGTCTGGGGTTGGTTACGAGCAGTACTTC. It specifies CASSVGSGVGYEQYF. Full variable domain (outside the CDR3, taken from reference TRBV9 and TRBJ2-7): DSGVTQTPKHLITATGQRVTLRCSPRSGDLSVYWYQQSLDQGLQFLIQYYNGEERAKGNILERFSAQQFPDLHSELNLSSLELGDSALYFCASSVGSGVGYEQYFGPGTRLTVT.

This chain links TRBV13 with TRBJ1-1, with no clear D. Germline CDR1 is PRHDT and CDR2 is FYEKMQ (reference sequence). CDR3 size: 13 residues. V gave up 0 bases and J gave up 8 bases, with 10 bases separating them. CDR3 sequence (DNA): TGTGCCAGCAGCTTAGGCACACTCGCAGAAGCTTTCTTT. It is translated as CASSLGTLAEAFF.

The V and J genes are TRBV14 and TRBJ1-5; D gene unclear. V shed 1 base and J shed 7 bases, with 5 bases lying between them. The CDR3 extends over 12 amino acids. CDR1 SGHDN and CDR2 FVKESK come from the germline V gene. In nucleotides, the CDR3 is TGTGCCAGCAGCCAAGGCGGGCAGCCCCAGCATTTT. Protein sequence: CASSQGGQPQHF. Together with reference TRBV14 and TRBJ1-5, the CDR3 gives the full variable domain: EAGVTQFPSHSVIEKGQTVTLRCDPISGHDNLYWYRRVMGKEIKFLLHFVKESKQDESGMPNNRFLAERTGGTYSTLKVQPAELEDSGVYFCASSQGGQPQHFGDGTRLSIL.

With respect to this clone: The junction and the germline gene differ at one end; a read error may be behind it. The V gene is TRBV7-7, the J gene TRBJ2-2; D possibly corresponds to TRBD2 (5 bases). The germline CDR1 and CDR2 sequences are SSHAT and FNYEAQ (reference sequence). The CDR3 length is 16 residues. The CDR3 nucleotides are TGTGCTAGCAGTGTGATGGAGGACGGGCACACCGGGGAGCTGTTTTTT. It yields the protein CASSVMEDGHTGELFF.

This chain uses TRBV13 with TRBJ1-2; TRBD1 is a possible D gene (6 bases). Trimming removed 3 bases from V and 3 bases from J, with 14 bases in between. The CDR3 extends over 15 amino acids. Germline V gives CDR1 PRHDT, CDR2 FYEKMQ (reference sequence). The CDR3 reads CASSFSTGVDYGYTF. The CDR3 DNA reads as TGTGCCAGCAGCTTCTCGACAGGCGTGGACTATGGCTACACCTTC.